Detailed here is one T cell receptor (beta chain). The specificity of this receptor is unknown. Within one base of it there is no much larger clone, and no base qualities were kept. Donors were healthy HIV-negative adults with no recently reported acute infections or vaccinations. All donors were Caucasian adults living in Nashville, Tennessee, USA. CD4+ T cells were enriched through magnetic negative selection, after which naive cells were positively selected on CD45RA and the remaining negative fraction served as the memory subset. Blood was obtained by leukapheresis, after which PBMCs were separated by Ficoll-Histopaque density gradient centrifugation and cryopreserved in liquid nitrogen vapor phase. Analytical flow cytometry was used to check the purity and quantity of every magnetically sorted T cell population. Genomic DNA was isolated from every sorted fraction and measured by UV absorbance on a Nanodrop 2000c.

V ends up 4 bases short and J 4 bases short, with an unmatched junction base count of 3. The germline V gene (reference sequence) yields SGHKS for CDR1 and YYEKEE for CDR2. Its CDR3 holds 13 amino acids, cysteine through phenylalanine. The DNA shown is the 39-base CDR3, in frame from base 1. Using the deep immunoSEQ assay, multiplex PCR amplified TCR CDR3 regions from genomic DNA. Extracted genomic DNA from each cell subset was spread evenly across all wells of several immunoSEQ 96-well plates, with each plate serving as a replicate. For sorted subsets, each replicate PCR was loaded with 200 ng genomic DNA, equivalent to about 33,000 T cell genomes. Purified libraries were measured with a Qubit 3.0 fluorometer, size-checked on a Bioanalyzer 2100, and measured again with the KAPA Library Quantification kit. A separate single-read 150-cycle Illumina NextSeq 550 flow cell was used to sequence each immunoSEQ 96-well plate. On the study's bioinformatics: Because the immunoSEQ output held only junctional sequences and lacked quality scores, the filtering could not match the filtering applied to full-length reads. Sequences were annotated with PyIR, a Python wrapper for IgBLAST v1.9, using IMGT germline references to assign V/J genes and CDR3. Reads were filtered out if the reads had weak V/J assignments (E-value above 1e-6), no CDR3, stop codons, out-of-frame junctions, or ambiguous translated residues. A V3J clonotype was defined by an identical inferred V gene, J gene, and CDR3 amino acid sequence. The percentage overlap between two repertoires was calculated by dividing the number of shared unique clonotypes by the size of the smaller repertoire. Three approaches were used to assess repertoire richness: RTK rarefaction, the Chao1 estimator, and Recon v2.1 estimates of unobserved clonotypes. Generation probabilities for all TCRbeta clonotypes obtained by the gDNA method from a handful of donors were computed using OLGA. TCRdb retrieved this table from immuneACCESS and kept in-frame rearrangements only. Not all clones are present; in checked studies, unresolved V genes account for under half, and no reason is known for the remainder. The DNA was the basis for D and trimming; V, J and clone size are from that table. In all, the sample holds roughly 1 million clones, and 65% to 75% of those were seen once. About 1.5% of the sample comes from the top ten.

These data originate in a study of shared clonotypes between healthy human individuals (dated by TCRdb to the early 2020s). About the investigation overall: Two women and three men aged 18 to 49 years were included in the cohort. Per donor, three plates each were used for CD4 naive and CD4 memory, two for CD8 naive, and one for CD8 memory. Blood TCR repertoires of roughly five healthy adults were deeply sequenced to estimate repertoire size and the extent of clonotype sharing between individuals. Different laboratories and diverse techniques were used to prepare libraries and sequence TCR repertoires, to increase sequencing depth and limit assay-specific biases. Each donor's leukapheresis produced roughly between roughly 0.9 and 8.9 billion PBMCs. Points the paper makes about the study in general: Rarefaction of sorted-subset datasets indicated incomplete sequencing despite the large sequencing depth. Naive subsets generally had larger estimated clonotype richness than memory subsets did. When a handful of donors were compared, the shared fraction of clonotypes was 5% to 6.5% for naive CD4, around 3.5% for naive CD8, more than 2% for memory CD4, and around 0.37% for memory CD8. Higher generation probabilities were observed for clonotypes shared by all four sorted-subset donors than for non-shared clonotypes. Because the study included only a small number of donors, the genetic and exposure-history diversity represented was limited. Pairwise subsampling indicated that sequencing depth was expected to affect the degree of clonotype sharing among donors. Only blood was sampled, and tissue TCR repertoires likely differ from those in blood.

This clonotype originated in a man between 18 and 29 years old in good health. Here the chain combines TRBV5-5 and TRBJ1-2; TRBD1 lines up with 8 middle nucleotides. Sequences were obtained from memory CD4+ T cells sorted from blood. Sample cell subset or site, as interpreted from the label and publication: CD45RA-negative fraction. The bases are TGTGCCAGCAGCGTGGACAGGGCCTATGGCTACACCTTC. Translated, this is CASSVDRAYGYTF.